Sequencing of this T cell receptor beta chain was carried out in a study of Graves' ophthalmopathy and Graves' hyperthyroidism. PBMCs were density-gradient isolated from about 9.6 ml fresh blood. Amplification of the TCR beta CDR3 regions used RNA transcripts (as template). A first-round RT-PCR used HTBI primers, followed by a second-round multiplex PCR. TCRdb analysed the multiplex PCR reads with MiXCR anew, one entry per CDR3 protein. The repertoire holds around 600,000 distinct CDR3 sequences, with roughly 41% as singletons. V was clipped by 1 base and J by 8 bases, with 12 bases between them. The germline gives CDR1 LNHNV, CDR2 YYDKDF (reference sequence). CDR3 size: 14 residues. Concerning this clonotype: Antigen specificity is unknown.

The study's findings and limits: For predicting ophthalmopathy progression, the model had 55% to 71% sensitivity and 72% to 75% specificity.

Sequencing was carried out using peripheral blood. This receptor was obtained from an adult man with Graves' ophthalmopathy. The chain combines TRBV15 with TRBJ2-1; D is undetermined. CDR3 in amino acids: CATSRGTSLHEQFF. CDR3 DNA: TGTGCCACCAGCAGAGGAACCTCCCTCCATGAGCAGTTCTTC.